This T cell receptor beta chain was captured in a study of beta chain features in type 1 diabetes. Study-level results: Moderate but significant shortening of TCRB CDR3s was recorded in all four CD4+ subsets from Type 1 diabetes patients. High TCR expression in some cells could lead to their over-representation in cDNA sequencing.

Germline-derived CDR1 and CDR2 are KGHSH and LQKENI. The CDR3 is 12 residues long. The V gene lost 5 bases and the J gene lost 2 bases, with 6 bases spanning the gap. The authors reverse transcribed all of the isolated RNA, so sequencing captured expressed TCRB transcripts. Mean read depth for naive, central memory and regulatory T cell samples was several million reads. The protocol was immunoSEQ multiplex PCR, while the TCRdb copy is restricted to in-frame clones and leaves out a portion. The sample holds roughly 140,000 clones, over 9% seen once. In total, each donor contributed a single heparinised blood draw that averaged roughly 100 mL. Concerning this clone: Its antigen is not known.

The chain recombines TRBV18 with TRBJ1-1, with D hard to call. The TCR comes from a man aged 25-45 years with type 1 diabetes. Sequencing used central memory CD4+ T cells from blood. CDR3 sequence: CASSSPNTEAFF. The CDR3 DNA reads TGTGCCAGCTCATCCCCTAACACTGAAGCTTTCTTT.